This is a list of T cell receptor beta chains from one sample in a study of identical twins. TCRdb re-called the 5' RACE reads through MiXCR, storing one row per CDR3 protein. The profile covers 500,000 to 650,000 distinct CDR3 sequences, with about 7% appearing a single time and about 1.6% taken by the ten largest. These data were also filed under a second study, of yellow fever vaccine responses in identical twins.

Sequenced material: PBMCs. All receptors come from a woman between 18 and 30 years old in good health. The CDR3 runs from the conserved cysteine through the conserved F or W. Each record gives: CDR3 protein, J gene, clone size, V gene. Clone size is not always given. Where it is, it says once, few, many or a class for expanded clones.

CASSPDGDMRSNQPQHF	TRBJ1-5	many	TRBV7-9
CASRLDYYEQYF	TRBJ2-7	NA	TRBV12-3/TRBV12-4
CASSRLEIYNEQFF	TRBJ2-1	NA	TRBV25-1
CASSPLEGNTEAFF	TRBJ1-1	NA	TRBV18
CASSLLGEREANEKLFF	TRBJ1-4	many	TRBV11-3
CASSAEGQTSTDTQYF	TRBJ2-3	NA	TRBV5-1
CASSFRGGNQPQHF	TRBJ1-5	many	TRBV27
CASSFVGPVSTDTQYF	TRBJ2-3	few	TRBV11-2
CATSRDGGMNTEAFF	TRBJ1-1	many	TRBV15
CASTGHPNEKLFF	TRBJ1-4	NA	TRBV7-9
CASRRLFSSGRLTDTQYF	TRBJ2-3	few	TRBV2
CASSLGVGFNEQFF	TRBJ2-1	many	TRBV12-3/TRBV12-4
CASSYSTPTGGETQYF	TRBJ2-5	few	TRBV6-2/TRBV6-3
CASSLTAKGSYNEQFF	TRBJ2-1	few	TRBV12-3/TRBV12-4
CSPRTGGNEQFF	TRBJ2-1	NA	TRBV29-1
CASSATVSHYEQYF	TRBJ2-7	NA	TRBV11-2
CATSRDHDRAADQPQHF	TRBJ1-5	few	TRBV15
CASSSHGGGNTEAFF	TRBJ1-1	few	TRBV7-9
CASSFMGQGYEQYF	TRBJ2-7	few	TRBV7-9
CASSFLQSGNTIYF	TRBJ1-3	many	TRBV28
CASSLVPSPRQLNTEAFF	TRBJ1-1	NA	TRBV11-1
CASRSGGDRETQYF	TRBJ2-5	NA	TRBV5-1
CASSLGPLNSPLHF	TRBJ1-6	few	TRBV4-1
CASSLADGSGGDTQYF	TRBJ2-3	few	TRBV7-9
CASSPRTSGGYNEQFF	TRBJ2-1	many	TRBV3-1
CASSPDREVQFF	TRBJ2-1	few	TRBV12-3/TRBV12-4
CASSFSERTALLNYGYTF	TRBJ1-2	few	TRBV4-1
CAISAVGSPDTQYF	TRBJ2-3	many	TRBV10-3
CSVVRPGSMNTEAFF	TRBJ1-1	NA	TRBV29-1
CASSLAHGITEAFF	TRBJ1-1	many	TRBV12-3/TRBV12-4
CASSLLGKNSPLHF	TRBJ1-6	many	TRBV7-9
CAISERRQDNQPQHF	TRBJ1-5	many	TRBV10-3
CASSSAPAAGFAYNEQFF	TRBJ2-1	few	TRBV12-3/TRBV12-4
CASSSSGDYTDTQYF	TRBJ2-3	few	TRBV5-1
CSVQDRDGYTF	TRBJ1-2	few	TRBV29-1
CAISESIGNTIYF	TRBJ1-3	NA	TRBV10-3
CASSADRVLTGELFF	TRBJ2-2	NA	TRBV12-3/TRBV12-4
CASSFGGSAGNTIYF	TRBJ1-3	NA	TRBV12-3/TRBV12-4
CARSNTVSGNTIYF	TRBJ1-3	many	TRBV2
CATSDPTGGNQPQHF	TRBJ1-5	NA	TRBV24-1
CASSLVASGANQPQHF	TRBJ1-5	NA	TRBV7-9
CASSEVGYGYTF	TRBJ1-2	few	TRBV5-1
CASSRKGLAGNEQFF	TRBJ2-1	few	TRBV7-9
CASSYPGGETQYF	TRBJ2-5	few	TRBV12-3/TRBV12-4
CASTQGSGSSRELFF	TRBJ2-2	many	TRBV12-3/TRBV12-4
CASSDSQASYGYTF	TRBJ1-2	NA	TRBV6-4
CASSFLAAGYTEAFF	TRBJ1-1	once	TRBV5-6
CASSPTRMGAVQPQHF	TRBJ1-5	NA	TRBV18
CASTEDGPYGYTF	TRBJ1-2	many	TRBV28
CASSEYALGETQYF	TRBJ2-5	once	TRBV2
CASSPFGTGYNEQFF	TRBJ2-1	many	TRBV7-9